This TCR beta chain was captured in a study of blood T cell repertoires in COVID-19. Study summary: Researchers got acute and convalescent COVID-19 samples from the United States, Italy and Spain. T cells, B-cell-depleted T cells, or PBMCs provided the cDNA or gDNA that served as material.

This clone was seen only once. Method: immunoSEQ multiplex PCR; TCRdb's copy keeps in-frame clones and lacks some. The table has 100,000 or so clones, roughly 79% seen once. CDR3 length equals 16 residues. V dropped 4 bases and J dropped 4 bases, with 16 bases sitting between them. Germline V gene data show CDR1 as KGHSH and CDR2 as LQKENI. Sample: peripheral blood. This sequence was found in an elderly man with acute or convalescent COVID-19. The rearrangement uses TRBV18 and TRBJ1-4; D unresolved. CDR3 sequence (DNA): TGTGCCAGCTCACGAAACGAGGCCCAATTTAATGAAAAACTGTTTTTT. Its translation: CASSRNEAQFNEKLFF.